This is a list of T cell receptor beta chains from one sample in a study of follicular helper T cells after annual influenza vaccination. Sequencing used immunoSEQ multiplex PCR; TCRdb keeps in-frame clones, though not all of them. The table records 27,000 or so clones, roughly 80% of them present only once. The source was CXCR5+ CD38- circulating T follicular helper cells from blood, collected on the day of influenza vaccination. The receptors come from an adult who received the influenza vaccine. Each CDR3 is given with its conserved first and last residue. The D gene is left open where the match is weak. Clone size, where shown, is once, few, many, or a class for clones that have expanded.

J gene	V gene	clone size	D gene	CDR3 protein	CDR3 DNA
TRBJ1-6	TRBV11-2	NA	NA	CASSSDSPLHF	TGTGCCAGCAGCTCCGATTCACCCCTCCACTTT
TRBJ1-5	TRBV10-2	NA	NA	CASTGRGDANQPQHF	TGCGCCAGCACCGGGAGGGGGGACGCCAATCAGCCCCAGCATTTT
TRBJ2-5	TRBV6-4	NA	TRBD2	CASSFSGSLETQYF	TGTGCCAGCAGTTTTAGCGGGAGTCTAGAGACCCAGTACTTC
TRBJ1-2	TRBV10-3	NA	NA	CAISEGGAGYTF	TGTGCCATCAGTGAAGGCGGGGCCGGCTACACCTTC
TRBJ2-5	TRBV6-1	once	TRBD2	CASSDELAGRETQYF	TGTGCCAGCAGTGATGAGCTAGCGGGAAGGGAGACCCAGTACTTC
TRBJ2-1	TRBV5-1	once	TRBD2	CASSLQVGGIYNEQFF	TGCGCCAGCAGCTTGCAGGTGGGAGGGATATACAATGAGCAGTTCTTC
TRBJ1-5	TRBV2	NA	NA	CASSESGRQPQHF	TGTGCCAGCAGTGAATCGGGGAGGCAGCCCCAGCATTTT
TRBJ1-1	TRBV7-9	NA	NA	CASSLGGAEAFF	TGTGCCAGCAGCTTAGGGGGGGCTGAAGCTTTCTTT
TRBJ1-5	TRBV7-2	NA	NA	CASSPLNQPQHF	TGTGCCAGCAGCCCCTTAAATCAGCCCCAGCATTTT
TRBJ2-1	TRBV5-1	once	NA	CASSLGHGNEQFF	TGCGCCAGCAGCTTGGGACACGGCAATGAGCAGTTCTTC
TRBJ2-7	TRBV6-4	NA	TRBD2	CALGLAAGLTYEQYF	TGTGCCTTGGGACTAGCGGCAGGACTAACCTACGAGCAGTACTTC
TRBJ2-2	TRBV4-2	NA	TRBD1	CASSQAGTGFTGELFF	TGTGCCAGCAGCCAAGCCGGGACAGGGTTCACCGGGGAGCTGTTTTTT
TRBJ1-3	TRBV18	few	NA	CASSPSDGTGNTIYF	TGTGCCAGCTCACCAAGCGACGGAACTGGAAACACCATATATTTT
TRBJ1-1	TRBV18	NA	NA	CASSPPPGRGNTEAFF	TGTGCCAGCTCACCCCCGCCAGGGAGGGGGAACACTGAAGCTTTCTTT
TRBJ2-3	TRBV9	NA	TRBD2	CASSVGAGGPSDTQYF	TGTGCCAGCAGCGTAGGGGCGGGGGGGCCATCAGATACGCAGTATTTT
TRBJ2-1	TRBV19	once	NA	CASSWAPLEGEQFF	TGTGCCAGTAGTTGGGCCCCCTTGGAGGGTGAGCAGTTCTTC
TRBJ2-7	TRBV21-1	many	NA	CASSNRDTYYEQYF	TGTGCCAGCAGCAACCGGGACACCTACTACGAGCAGTACTTC
TRBJ1-4	TRBV5-1	NA	NA	CASSLMGAVEEKLFF	TGCGCCAGCAGCTTGATGGGGGCTGTGGAAGAAAAACTGTTTTTT
TRBJ2-7	TRBV18	NA	TRBD1	CASSAGQGAPEQYF	TGTGCCAGCTCAGCAGGACAGGGGGCGCCCGAGCAGTACTTC
TRBJ1-4	TRBV12-2	NA	NA	CASRFYGQNEKLFF	TGTGCAAGTCGCTTCTACGGACAAAACGAAAAACTGTTTTTT
TRBJ2-1	TRBV4-1	NA	TRBD2	CASSLNPSGTNNEQFF	TGCGCCAGCAGCCTAAACCCTAGCGGGACTAACAATGAGCAGTTCTTC
TRBJ2-5	TRBV29-1	NA	NA	CSVAGGDF	TGCAGCGTTGCCGGAGGGGACTTC
TRBJ1-5	TRBV18	few	TRBD1	CASSISGTGANQPQHF	TGTGCCAGCTCAATCTCCGGGACAGGGGCAAATCAGCCCCAGCATTTT
TRBJ2-2	TRBV7-2	NA	TRBD2	CASSLGLANTGELFF	TGTGCCAGCAGCTTGGGACTAGCAAACACCGGGGAGCTGTTTTTT
TRBJ2-7	TRBV27	NA	TRBD2	CASSHRTSGRTGGSYEQYF	TGTGCCAGCAGCCACAGGACTAGCGGGAGAACCGGGGGGTCCTACGAGCAGTACTTC
TRBJ2-7	TRBV5-1	NA	NA	CASSAERDTHEQYF	TGCGCCAGCAGCGCAGAACGGGACACCCACGAGCAGTACTTC
TRBJ1-5	TRBV5-1	few	NA	CASSVRARRPQHF	TGCGCCAGCAGCGTGAGGGCACGACGGCCCCAGCATTTT
TRBJ2-1	TRBV7-2	NA	NA	CASSLDKSYNEQFF	TGTGCCAGCAGCTTGGACAAGTCCTACAATGAGCAGTTCTTC
TRBJ2-2	TRBV5-1	NA	TRBD2	CASSGNGLVNTGELFF	TGCGCCAGCAGCGGCAACGGACTAGTTAACACCGGGGAGCTGTTTTTT
TRBJ2-2	TRBV15	NA	NA	CATSRDSPTTGKIGELFF	TGTGCCACCAGCAGAGATAGCCCGACCACCGGGAAGATCGGGGAGCTGTTTTTT
TRBJ2-1	TRBV7-7	NA	NA	CASSLASLNEQFF	TGTGCTAGCAGCTTAGCCTCACTCAATGAGCAGTTCTTC
TRBJ1-2	TRBV6-1	NA	NA	CASSDGTGISYGYTF	TGTGCCAGCAGTGACGGTACAGGAATATCCTATGGCTACACCTTC
TRBJ2-1	TRBV30	NA	TRBD2	CAWSANRGLARNNEQFF	TGTGCCTGGAGTGCTAATAGGGGACTAGCTCGTAACAATGAGCAGTTCTTC
TRBJ2-3	TRBV19	NA	TRBD2	CASSRAGGHTDTQYF	TGTGCCAGTAGCCGAGCGGGGGGACACACAGATACGCAGTATTTT
TRBJ2-7	TRBV15	NA	TRBD1	CATSRDLQGIYEQYF	TGTGCCACCAGCAGAGATCTACAGGGGATTTACGAGCAGTACTTC
TRBJ2-2	TRBV9	NA	NA	CASSIGLVRDGELFF	TGTGCCAGCAGCATCGGACTCGTGAGGGACGGGGAGCTGTTTTTT
TRBJ2-7	TRBV7-2	NA	NA	CASSLGPPSTYEQYF	TGTGCCAGCAGCTTAGGCCCTCCTAGTACCTACGAGCAGTACTTC
TRBJ1-5	TRBV19	NA	TRBD1	CASNRGTNQPQHF	TGTGCCAGTAACAGGGGTACCAATCAGCCCCAGCATTTT
TRBJ1-6	TRBV11-2	NA	TRBD1	CASSSRRDRDWPPLHF	TGTGCCAGCAGCTCCCGCCGGGACAGGGATTGGCCACCCCTCCACTTT
TRBJ2-3	TRBV10-3	few	TRBD2	CAISESMAGGGTDTQYF	TGTGCCATCAGTGAGTCGATGGCGGGAGGAGGAACAGATACGCAGTATTTT
TRBJ1-1	TRBV19	NA	TRBD1	CASSNTPGQGLAFF	TGTGCCAGTAGTAATACCCCGGGACAGGGATTGGCTTTCTTT
TRBJ2-5	TRBV15	NA	TRBD2	CATSRDLAEETQYF	TGTGCCACCAGCAGAGATCTAGCGGAAGAGACCCAGTACTTC
TRBJ1-1	TRBV6-6	NA	NA	CASSYSGWGAATEAFF	TGTGCCAGCAGTTACAGTGGGTGGGGCGCGGCCACTGAAGCTTTCTTT
TRBJ1-1	TRBV5-3	NA	TRBD1	CARSLGQGGNTEAFF	TGTGCCAGAAGCTTGGGACAGGGGGGGAACACTGAAGCTTTCTTT
TRBJ2-3	TRBV11-1	NA	NA	CASSLEGPRGDTQYF	TGTGCCAGCAGCTTGGAGGGGCCGCGGGGAGATACGCAGTATTTT
TRBJ2-5	TRBV11-1	NA	NA	CASRTGEETQYF	TGTGCCAGCAGAACCGGGGAAGAGACCCAGTACTTC
TRBJ1-2	TRBV5-4	NA	TRBD1	CASSLNRGIGSGGYTF	TGTGCCAGCAGCTTAAACAGGGGAATAGGCAGTGGTGGCTACACCTTC
TRBJ2-7	TRBV5-1	NA	NA	CASSLDSDSRRYEQYF	TGCGCCAGCAGCTTGGATAGCGATAGTAGGCGCTACGAGCAGTACTTC
TRBJ1-4	TRBV7-2	NA	TRBD1	CASSLEGQGGFEKLFF	TGTGCCAGCAGCTTAGAAGGACAGGGAGGATTTGAAAAACTGTTTTTT
TRBJ1-6	TRBV30	NA	NA	CAWSERQGGSPLHF	TGTGCCTGGAGTGAAAGGCAGGGAGGGTCACCCCTCCACTTT
TRBJ2-5	TRBV5-6	once	NA	CASSFRDTEETQYF	TGTGCCAGCAGCTTTAGGGACACCGAAGAGACCCAGTACTTC